Below, 6 T cell receptor beta chains from the same sample are listed, as sequenced in a study of cytomegalovirus exposure and HLA in healthy donors. PCR amplification relied on 60 Vbeta primers (plus 13 Jbeta primers). TCRdb's copy holds only in-frame clones and misses some; the assay was immunoSEQ multiplex PCR. The sample includes about 140,000 clones, 82% of them seen just once. The sample comprised PBMCs. The receptors come from a young man in good health and CMV-seropositive.

This chain links TRBV9 with TRBJ2-1, with 10 bases lining up with TRBD1. Losses at the gene ends were 3 bases for V and 0 bases for J; bases not matched to a gene: 3. This CDR3 has 16 residues. The V gene's germline CDR1 is SGDLS and CDR2 YYNGEE. CDR3 nucleotide sequence: TGTGCCAGCAGCGGATGGACAGGGGGCTCCTACAATGAGCAGTTCTTC. Protein sequence: CASSGWTGGSYNEQFF.

The V call is TRBV28, the J call TRBJ2-1; TRBD1 is a possible D gene (6 bases). Trimming removed 4 bases at V and 9 bases at J, with 7 bases between. This CDR3 comprises 11 residues. CDR1 and CDR2 (germline): MDHEN, SYDVKM. The CDR3 loop is CASSSDSEQFF. The CDR3 DNA follows: TGTGCCAGCAGTTCGGACAGTGAGCAGTTCTTC.

The V gene is TRBV6-5, the J gene TRBJ2-7; TRBD2 matches at 10 bases. Per the germline V gene, CDR1 is MNHEY and CDR2 is SVGAGI. The CDR3 is 15 residues long. Losses at the gene ends were 2 bases for V and 6 bases for J; bases not matched to a gene: 7. Here the CDR3 reads CASSYLSLAGAEQYF. The CDR3 bases are TGTGCCAGCAGTTACCTAAGCCTAGCGGGAGCCGAGCAGTACTTC.

This clone was detected once. The chain joins TRBV14 to TRBJ2-3; D gene unclear. V lost 0 bases and J 1 base, leaving 8 bases between the germline ends. Germline V gene data show CDR1 as SGHDN and CDR2 as FVKESK. CDR3 length: 15 residues. The chain's CDR3 is CASSQDGIRTDTQYF. CDR3 coding DNA: TGTGCCAGCAGCCAAGATGGCATCCGCACAGATACGCAGTATTTT.

The V gene is TRBV5-1, the J gene TRBJ2-1, with a tentative D call TRBD2 (5 bases). V lost 4 bases and J 16 bases, leaving 21 bases between the germline ends. Per germline, CDR1 SGHRS and CDR2 YFSETQ. This CDR3 comprises 13 residues. CDR3 region: CASSPAEGIVFFF. The CDR3 DNA sequence: TGCGCCAGCAGCCCTGCTGAGGGTATTGTGTTCTTCTTC.

The CDR3 spells CASSISGGFNEQFF. The CDR3 bases are TGTGCCAGTAGTATTAGCGGGGGGTTCAATGAGCAGTTCTTC. The V gene is TRBV19, the J gene TRBJ2-1, with 10 bases lining up with TRBD2. Germline lookup yields CDR1 LNHDA and CDR2 SQIVND (reference sequence). Losses at the gene ends were 3 bases for V and 6 bases for J; bases not matched to a gene: 2. CDR3 length equals 14 residues.